Following are 9 T cell receptor beta chains from one sample sequenced in a study of blood T cell repertoires in COVID-19. Repertoires were generated with immunoSEQ multiplex PCR, while TCRdb's copy carries only in-frame clones and drops some. The sample comprises about 170,000 clones, about 88% of which are singletons, and roughly 1.2% rests with the top ten. Sequencing was done on a sample of PBMCs or T cells enriched from blood (not recorded which). The receptors come from a human donor with acute COVID-19. The donor label of this sample is uncertain.

This rearrangement joins TRBV9 to TRBJ1-3; D is unresolved. This CDR3 has 15 amino acids. The V end was cut by 1 base, the J end by 3 bases, with 11 bases between. The germline gives CDR1 SGDLS, CDR2 YYNGEE. The CDR3 protein is CASSVSGSVGNTIYF. The CDR3 coding sequence is TGTGCCAGCAGCGTATCCGGGAGTGTTGGAAACACCATATATTTT.

The chain combines TRBV11-1 with TRBJ2-1, with a possible D match to TRBD1 (6 bases). This CDR3 contains 14 residues. V lost 3 bases and J 5 bases, leaving 11 bases between the germline ends. CDR1 SGHAT and CDR2 FQDESV come from the germline V gene (reference sequence). The CDR3 region has the DNA TGTGCCAGCAGCTTCTTGGGGGCCAACAATGAGCAGTTCTTC. Protein product: CASSFLGANNEQFF.

The chain recombines TRBV18 with TRBJ2-5, with TRBD1 as a possible D gene (5 bases). This CDR3 region has 14 residues. Trimming left V 3 bases short and J 1 base short, with 9 bases between. CDR1 is KGHSH, CDR2 LQKENI, per germline. CDR3 DNA sequence: TGTGCCAGCTCACCCGACAGATTCCAAGAGACCCAGTACTTC. It yields the protein CASSPDRFQETQYF.

J is TRBJ2-2 and V is TRBV10-3, with D possibly matching TRBD1 (5 bases). V was shortened by 3 bases and J by 3 bases, with 11 bases between the two germline ends. In germline, CDR1 is ENHRY, CDR2 SYGVKD. The CDR3 spans 15 residues. The CDR3 is CAISESGADTGELFF. The CDR3 nucleotides are TGTGCCATCAGTGAAAGTGGGGCGGACACCGGGGAGCTGTTTTTT.

The chain employs TRBV7-8 and TRBJ2-5; no reliable D call. Germline V gene data show CDR1 as SGHVS and CDR2 as FQNEAQ. This CDR3 has 16 residues. Between the trimmed V and J ends, which lost 1 base and 5 bases, there was a span of 17 bases. CDR3 bases: TGTGCCAGCAGCTTAGTAGGCGGTGCTGTAGGTGAGACCCAGTACTTC. Translation: CASSLVGGAVGETQYF.

DNA for the CDR3: TGTGCCAGCTCACAAATGACTAGCGGGGGGGCCGACTACAATGAGCAGTTCTTC. It encodes CASSQMTSGGADYNEQFF. The J gene is TRBJ2-1, the V gene TRBV18, with 14 positions matching TRBD2. The CDR3 spans 18 residues. CDR1 is KGHSH, CDR2 LQKENI, per germline. The V and J ends lost 4 bases and 3 bases, in that order; junction bases with no gene match: 8.

The chain links TRBV10-3 to TRBJ2-1; 7 positions agree with TRBD2. The CDR3 runs 13 residues. The germline V gene encodes CDR1 ENHRY and CDR2 SYGVKD. The junction had 1 base not matched to a gene; V was cut back by 3 bases and J by 5 bases. The CDR3 sequence is CAISDAGDNEQFF. CDR3 nucleotide sequence: TGTGCCATCAGTGACGCGGGGGACAATGAGCAGTTCTTC.

The chain combines TRBV4-1 with TRBJ2-7; D gene uncertain. Germline-derived CDR1 and CDR2 are MGHRA and YSYEKL. The length of the CDR3 is 17 residues. The V and J ends lost 4 bases and 6 bases respectively, with 25 bases between them. This CDR3 reads CASSPQRRQVGRLEQYF. For the CDR3, the DNA is TGCGCCAGCAGCCCTCAACGAAGGCAGGTCGGTCGTCTCGAGCAGTACTTC.

V and J are TRBV9 and TRBJ2-3; the match to TRBD2 covers 7 bases. Per the germline V gene, CDR1 is SGDLS and CDR2 is YYNGEE. The CDR3 is made up of 16 amino acids. Germline trimming cut 4 bases from V and 1 base from J; bases unmatched to any gene: 9. The CDR3 bases are TGTGCCAGCAGCCTCCGGGCGGGGGAGGGCACAGATACGCAGTATTTT. This codes for CASSLRAGEGTDTQYF.